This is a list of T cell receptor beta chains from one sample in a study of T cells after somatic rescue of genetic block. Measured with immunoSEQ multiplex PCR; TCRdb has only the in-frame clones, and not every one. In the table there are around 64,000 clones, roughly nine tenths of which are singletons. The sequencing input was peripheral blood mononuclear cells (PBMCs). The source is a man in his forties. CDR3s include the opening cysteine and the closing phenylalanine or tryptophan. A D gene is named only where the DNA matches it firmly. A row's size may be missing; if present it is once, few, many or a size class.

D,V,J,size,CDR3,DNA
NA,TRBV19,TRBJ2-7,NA,CASSIGDGSYEQYF,TGTGCCAGTAGTATTGGGGACGGCTCCTACGAGCAGTACTTC
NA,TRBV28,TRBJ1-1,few,CASSLGGVDTEAFF,TGTGCCAGCAGTTTAGGAGGGGTCGACACTGAAGCTTTCTTT
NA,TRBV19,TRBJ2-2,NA,CASSIWGRGTGELFF,TGTGCCAGTAGTATTTGGGGGCGGGGAACCGGGGAGCTGTTTTTT
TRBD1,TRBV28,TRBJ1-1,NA,CASGPGQWGTEAFF,TGTGCCAGCGGCCCGGGACAGTGGGGCACTGAAGCTTTCTTT
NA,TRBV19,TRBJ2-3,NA,CASSIPQGPGTDTQYF,TGTGCCAGTAGTATCCCCCAGGGCCCCGGCACAGATACGCAGTATTTT
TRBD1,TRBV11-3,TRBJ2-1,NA,CASSGQGLYNEQFF,TGTGCCAGCAGCGGACAGGGTCTGTACAATGAGCAGTTCTTC
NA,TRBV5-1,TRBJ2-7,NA,CASSLEQGVVKYEQYF,TGCGCCAGCAGCTTGGAACAGGGAGTGGTAAAGTACGAGCAGTACTTC
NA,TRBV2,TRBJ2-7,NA,CASSLGVGVEQYF,TGTGCCAGCTCCTTAGGTGTGGGTGTCGAGCAGTACTTC
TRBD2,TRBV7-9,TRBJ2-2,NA,CASSLKIKLAGDGELFF,TGTGCCAGCAGCTTAAAGATTAAACTAGCGGGAGACGGGGAGCTGTTTTTT
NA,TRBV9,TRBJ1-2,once,CASSALDTLDYGYTF,TGTGCCAGCAGCGCATTGGACACCCTCGACTATGGCTACACCTTC
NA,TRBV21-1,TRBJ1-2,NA,CASSIWTGGDYGYTF,TGTGCCAGCAGCATTTGGACAGGGGGCGACTATGGCTACACCTTC
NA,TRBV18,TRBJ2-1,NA,CASSPTTPNEQFF,TGTGCCAGCTCACCAACGACGCCGAATGAGCAGTTCTTC
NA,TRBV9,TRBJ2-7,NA,CASSVAAAPYEQYF,TGTGCCAGCAGCGTAGCTGCGGCCCCCTACGAGCAGTACTTC
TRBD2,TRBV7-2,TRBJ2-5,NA,CASSPGLAEETQYF,TGTGCCAGCAGCCCGGGACTAGCGGAGGAGACCCAGTACTTC
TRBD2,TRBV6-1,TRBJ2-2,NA,CASGGRAPGELFF,TGTGCCAGTGGTGGGAGGGCCCCCGGGGAGCTGTTTTTT
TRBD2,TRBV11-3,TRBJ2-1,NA,CASSPTAGAYNEQFF,TGTGCCAGCAGCCCGACAGCGGGGGCCTACAATGAGCAGTTCTTC
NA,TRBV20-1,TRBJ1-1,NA,CSAPAVSEAFF,TGCAGTGCCCCAGCGGTTTCTGAAGCTTTCTTT
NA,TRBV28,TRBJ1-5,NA,CASGLQGGNQPQHF,TGTGCCAGCGGACTTCAGGGAGGCAATCAGCCCCAGCATTTT
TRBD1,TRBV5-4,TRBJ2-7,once,CASSLLQGASEQYF,TGTGCCAGCAGCTTGCTACAGGGGGCGTCCGAGCAGTACTTC
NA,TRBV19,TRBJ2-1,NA,CASSIVGYNEQFF,TGTGCCAGTAGTATAGTGGGTTACAATGAGCAGTTCTTC
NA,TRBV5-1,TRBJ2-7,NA,CASSGGAYSYEQYF,TGCGCCAGCAGCGGGGGGGCCTACTCCTACGAGCAGTACTTC
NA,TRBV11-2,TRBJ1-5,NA,CASSPTSGVSQQPQHF,TGTGCCAGCAGCCCCACCTCGGGGGTTAGTCAGCAGCCCCAGCATTTT
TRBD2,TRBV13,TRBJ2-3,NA,CASSFGGAGGRSTDTQYF,TGTGCCAGCAGCTTTGGGGGTGCGGGGGGGCGGAGCACAGATACGCAGTATTTT
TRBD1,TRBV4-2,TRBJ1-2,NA,CASSQTGQPNYGYTF,TGTGCCAGCAGCCAAACGGGACAGCCTAACTATGGCTACACCTTC
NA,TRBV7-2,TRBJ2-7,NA,CASSLLPQPYEQYF,TGTGCCAGCAGCTTACTCCCGCAGCCCTACGAGCAGTACTTC
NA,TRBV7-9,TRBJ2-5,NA,CASLGGADETQYF,TGTGCCAGCCTAGGTGGGGCAGATGAGACCCAGTACTTC
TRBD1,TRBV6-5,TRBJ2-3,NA,CASGTGQGSTDTQYF,TGTGCCAGCGGAACGGGACAGGGAAGCACAGATACGCAGTATTTT
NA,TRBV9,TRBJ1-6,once,CASSVGNWGNSPLHF,TGTGCCAGCAGCGTAGGGAATTGGGGTAATTCACCCCTCCACTTT
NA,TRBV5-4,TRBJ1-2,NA,CASSQGTNYGYTF,TGTGCCAGCAGCCAAGGGACAAACTATGGCTACACCTTC
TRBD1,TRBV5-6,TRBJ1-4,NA,CASSGGTVPNEKLFF,TGTGCCAGCAGCGGCGGGACAGTTCCGAATGAAAAACTGTTTTTT
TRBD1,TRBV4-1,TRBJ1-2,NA,CASSQDRGTYGYTF,TGCGCCAGCAGCCAAGACAGGGGGACTTATGGCTACACCTTC
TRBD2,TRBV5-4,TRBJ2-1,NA,CASSLAGLAGFNEQFF,TGTGCCAGCAGCTTGGCCGGACTAGCGGGGTTCAATGAGCAGTTCTTC
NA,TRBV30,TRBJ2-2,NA,CAWSGDFSGELFF,TGTGCCTGGAGCGGGGATTTCTCCGGGGAGCTGTTTTTT
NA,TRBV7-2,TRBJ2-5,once,CASSFSSARTQYF,TGTGCCAGCAGCTTTTCTAGCGCTCGGACCCAGTACTTC
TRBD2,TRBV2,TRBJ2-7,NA,CASSEGDSGLSYEQYF,TGTGCCAGCAGTGAAGGGGATAGCGGGCTCTCCTACGAGCAGTACTTC
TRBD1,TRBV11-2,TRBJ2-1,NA,CASSLGQNNEQFF,TGTGCCAGCAGCTTGGGACAGAACAATGAGCAGTTCTTC
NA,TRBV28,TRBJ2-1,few,CASSVGAPEQFF,TGTGCCAGCAGCGTTGGGGCACCTGAGCAGTTCTTC
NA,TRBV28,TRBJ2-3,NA,CASSLDTSRTDTQYF,TGTGCCAGCAGCCTTGACACGTCCCGCACAGATACGCAGTATTTT
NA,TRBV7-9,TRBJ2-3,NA,CASSLDYWGSSTDTQYF,TGTGCCAGCAGCTTAGATTATTGGGGTTCTAGCACAGATACGCAGTATTTT
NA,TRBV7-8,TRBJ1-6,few,CASSALRESPLHF,TGTGCCAGCAGCGCCCTCAGGGAATCACCCCTCCACTTT
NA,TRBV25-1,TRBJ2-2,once,CATSLTTGELFF,TGTGCCACCAGCCTTACCACCGGGGAGCTGTTTTTT
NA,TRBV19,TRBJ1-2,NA,CASSMAPGSLGYTF,TGTGCCAGTAGTATGGCCCCTGGTAGCTTGGGCTACACCTTC
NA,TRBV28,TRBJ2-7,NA,CATGRRLSPYEQYF,TGTGCCACCGGGCGGAGACTTTCACCCTACGAGCAGTACTTC
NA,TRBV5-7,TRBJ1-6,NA,CASSLRQGISPLHF,TGTGCCAGCAGCTTGAGGCAGGGGATTTCACCCCTCCACTTT
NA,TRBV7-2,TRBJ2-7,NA,CASSRSATEQYF,TGTGCCAGCAGCCGTAGCGCCACCGAGCAGTACTTC
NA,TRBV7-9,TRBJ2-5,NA,CASSLTGDLLETQYF,TGTGCCAGCAGCTTAACGGGGGACTTGCTAGAGACCCAGTACTTC
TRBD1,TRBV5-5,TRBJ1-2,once,CASSLDGTGSMGYTF,TGTGCCAGCAGCTTGGACGGGACAGGGTCTATGGGCTACACCTTC
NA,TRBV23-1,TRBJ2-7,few,CASSPATGPHGYEQYF,TGCGCCAGCAGTCCCGCGACCGGGCCCCACGGCTACGAGCAGTACTTC
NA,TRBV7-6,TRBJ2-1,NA,CASSLGLAAYNEQFF,TGTGCCAGCAGCTTAGGATTAGCGGCCTACAATGAGCAGTTCTTC
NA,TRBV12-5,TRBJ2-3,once,CASGLALGGGTDTQYF,TGTGCTAGTGGTTTAGCCCTGGGAGGCGGCACAGATACGCAGTATTTT
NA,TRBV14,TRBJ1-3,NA,CASSRGAGNTIYF,TGTGCCAGCAGCCGGGGGGCTGGAAACACCATATATTTT
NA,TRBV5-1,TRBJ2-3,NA,CASSPYEGGGTDTQYF,TGCGCCAGCAGCCCCTACGAGGGTGGGGGCACAGATACGCAGTATTTT
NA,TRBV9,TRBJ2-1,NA,CASSVEPGNEQFF,TGTGCCAGCAGCGTAGAACCGGGCAATGAGCAGTTCTTC
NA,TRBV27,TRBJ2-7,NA,CASRPLGRRSYEQYF,TGTGCCAGCAGACCCCTGGGCCGCCGATCGTACGAGCAGTACTTC
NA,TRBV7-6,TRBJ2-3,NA,CASSLGREALHTQYF,TGTGCCAGCAGCTTAGGGCGGGAAGCCTTACATACGCAGTATTTT